The subject of this entry is one T cell receptor (beta chain). Its antigen is as yet unknown. Assay used: immunoSEQ multiplex PCR; TCRdb lists only in-frame clones, some missing. The sample shows about 38,000 clones, about 91% of them seen only once. The data are from a study of neoadjuvant nivolumab and ipilimumab in lung cancer. General observations from the study: Only two of four nivolumab-treated tumors gained richness and clonality by surgery. Compared with tumor-adjacent uninvolved lung, resected tumors showed greater richness and clonality. Pathologic regression was not significantly tied to TCR clonality. TCR sequencing covered a small number of samples.

The CDR3 has 12 residues. The germline CDR1 and CDR2 sequences are SGHAT and FQDESV (reference sequence). The ends lost 3 bases at V and 8 bases at J; junction bases unmatched: 2. The receptor's source is an adult with non-small cell lung cancer. This chain links TRBV11-1 with TRBJ1-1, with 8 bases lining up with TRBD1. The source was peripheral blood, collected before neoadjuvant nivolumab, alone or with ipilimumab. CDR3 residues: CASSFWDREAFF. The CDR3 DNA sequence: TGTGCCAGCAGCTTTTGGGACAGGGAAGCTTTCTTT.